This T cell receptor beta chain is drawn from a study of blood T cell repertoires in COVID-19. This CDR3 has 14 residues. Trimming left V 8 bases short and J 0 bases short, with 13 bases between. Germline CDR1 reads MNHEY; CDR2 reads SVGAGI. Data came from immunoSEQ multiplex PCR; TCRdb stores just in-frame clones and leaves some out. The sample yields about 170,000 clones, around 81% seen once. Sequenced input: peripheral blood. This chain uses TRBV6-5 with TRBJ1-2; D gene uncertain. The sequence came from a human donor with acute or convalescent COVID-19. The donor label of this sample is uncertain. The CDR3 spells CASASAASNYGYTF. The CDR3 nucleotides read TGTGCCAGCGCGTCGGCGGCCTCTAACTATGGCTACACCTTC.